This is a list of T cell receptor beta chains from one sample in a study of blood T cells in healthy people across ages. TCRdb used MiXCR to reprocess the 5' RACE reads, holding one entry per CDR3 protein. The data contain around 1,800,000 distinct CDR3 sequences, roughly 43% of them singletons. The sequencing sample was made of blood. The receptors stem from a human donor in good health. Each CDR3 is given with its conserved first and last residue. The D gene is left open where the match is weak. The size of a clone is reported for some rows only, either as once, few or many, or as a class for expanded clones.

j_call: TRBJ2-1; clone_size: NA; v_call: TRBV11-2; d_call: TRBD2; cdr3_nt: TGTGCCAGCAGCTTAGGACTAGCGGGAAGGTTCCCCTACAATGAGCAGTTCTTC; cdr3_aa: CASSLGLAGRFPYNEQFF
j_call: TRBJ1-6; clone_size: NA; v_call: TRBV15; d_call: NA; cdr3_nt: TGTGCCACCAGCAGAGTGGGCAGCTCCTATAATTCACCCCTCCACTTT; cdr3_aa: CATSRVGSSYNSPLHF
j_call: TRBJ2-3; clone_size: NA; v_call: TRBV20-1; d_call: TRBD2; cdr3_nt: TGCAGTGCTAGGGCTAGCGGGGGGGCGGCAGATACGCAGTATTTT; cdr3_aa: CSARASGGAADTQYF
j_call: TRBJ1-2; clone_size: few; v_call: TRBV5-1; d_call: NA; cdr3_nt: TGCGCCAGCAGCACCGGGACGGAGCCCTATGGCTACACCTTC; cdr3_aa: CASSTGTEPYGYTF
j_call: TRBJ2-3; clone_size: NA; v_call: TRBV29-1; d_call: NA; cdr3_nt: TGCAGCGTTGAGGGGGTTTCCGGGTCAGATACGCAGTATTTT; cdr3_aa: CSVEGVSGSDTQYF
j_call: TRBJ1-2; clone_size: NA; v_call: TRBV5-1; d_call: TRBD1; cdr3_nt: TGCGCCAGCAGTTTCCGACAGGGGATCCAAGGGTATGGCTACACCTTC; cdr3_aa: CASSFRQGIQGYGYTF
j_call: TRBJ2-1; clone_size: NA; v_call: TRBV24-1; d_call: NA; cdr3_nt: TGTGCCACCAGGAACGACAATGAGCAGTTCTTC; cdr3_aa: CATRNDNEQFF
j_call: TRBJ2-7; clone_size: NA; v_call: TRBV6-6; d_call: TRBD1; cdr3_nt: TGTGCCAGCAGTTACGGGGACAGGAGATTCTACGAGCAGTACTTC; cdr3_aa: CASSYGDRRFYEQYF
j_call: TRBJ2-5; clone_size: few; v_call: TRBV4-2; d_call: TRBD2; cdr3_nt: TGTGCCAGCAGCCAGGCTACAAAACTAGCGGGGGTTCTAGAGACCCAGTACTTC; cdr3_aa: CASSQATKLAGVLETQYF
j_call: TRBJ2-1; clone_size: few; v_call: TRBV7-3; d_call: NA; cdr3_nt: TGTGCCAGCAGCGAGTACGGTGGTGAGCAGTTCTTC; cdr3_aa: CASSEYGGEQFF
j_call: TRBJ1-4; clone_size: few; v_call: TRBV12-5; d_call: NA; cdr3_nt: TGTGCTAGTGGTTTGGATCTGGGGCAGTGGGACGCGAAACTGTTTTTT; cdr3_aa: CASGLDLGQWDAKLFF
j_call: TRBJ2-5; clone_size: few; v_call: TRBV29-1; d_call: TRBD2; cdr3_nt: TGCAGCGTTGATGGCGGGGGAGGAGAGACCCAGTACTTC; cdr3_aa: CSVDGGGGETQYF
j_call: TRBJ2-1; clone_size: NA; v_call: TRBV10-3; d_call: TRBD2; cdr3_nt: TGTGCCATCAAGGGGACTAGCGGGGTGAATGAGCAGTTCTTC; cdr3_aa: CAIKGTSGVNEQFF
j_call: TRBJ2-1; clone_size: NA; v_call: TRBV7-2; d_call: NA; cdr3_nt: TGTGCCAGCAGCTTAAAGGTCCAGGGGTATACTGAGCAGTTCTTC; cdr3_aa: CASSLKVQGYTEQFF
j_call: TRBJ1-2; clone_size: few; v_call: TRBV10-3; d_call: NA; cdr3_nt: TGTGCCATCAGTGTAGAGGGCCTCCACTATGGCTACACCTTC; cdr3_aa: CAISVEGLHYGYTF
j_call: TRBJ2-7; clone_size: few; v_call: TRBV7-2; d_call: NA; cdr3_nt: TGTGCCAGCAGGCCGCGGGACGCCTACGAGCAGTACTTC; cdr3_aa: CASRPRDAYEQYF
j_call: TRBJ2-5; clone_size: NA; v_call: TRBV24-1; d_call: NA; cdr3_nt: TGTGCCACCAGTGACAACAGGATAGTGGAGACCCAGTACTTC; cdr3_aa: CATSDNRIVETQYF
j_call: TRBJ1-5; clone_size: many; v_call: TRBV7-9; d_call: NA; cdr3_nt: TGTGCCAGCAGCCCCGGACGGAATGATAGCAATCAGCCCCAGCATTTT; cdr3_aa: CASSPGRNDSNQPQHF
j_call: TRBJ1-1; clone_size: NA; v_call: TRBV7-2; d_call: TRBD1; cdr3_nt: TGTGCCAGCAGCTTAGTTTCAGGGGGCGGGTTAGTCGTTTTCACTGAAGCTTTCTTT; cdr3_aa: CASSLVSGGGLVVFTEAFF
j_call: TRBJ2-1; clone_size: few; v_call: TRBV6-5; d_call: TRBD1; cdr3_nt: TGTGCCAGCAGTTACTCCCCGGTCGGGACAGGAAGACTCAATGAGCAGTTCTTC; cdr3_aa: CASSYSPVGTGRLNEQFF
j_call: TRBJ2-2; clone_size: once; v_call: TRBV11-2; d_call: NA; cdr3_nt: TGTGCCAGCAGCTCTAGGGTTATAGGGAACACCGGGGAGCTGTTTTTT; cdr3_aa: CASSSRVIGNTGELFF
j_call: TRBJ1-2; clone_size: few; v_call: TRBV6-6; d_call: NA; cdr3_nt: TGTGCCAGCAGTTACTCGAACGAGGCCGGGGGCTACACCTTC; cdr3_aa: CASSYSNEAGGYTF
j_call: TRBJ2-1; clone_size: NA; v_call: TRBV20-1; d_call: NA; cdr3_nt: TGCAGTGCTAGGAGGACTTACAATGAGCAGTTCTTC; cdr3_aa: CSARRTYNEQFF
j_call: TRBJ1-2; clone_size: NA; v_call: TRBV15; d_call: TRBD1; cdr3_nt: TGTGCCACCAGCAGAGATCAGGGGGAAATGATTAACTATGGCTACACCTTC; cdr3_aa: CATSRDQGEMINYGYTF
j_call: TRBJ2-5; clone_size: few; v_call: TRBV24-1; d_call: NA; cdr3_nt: TGTGCCACCAGTGATCCCCAGGAGTACCAAGAGACCCAGTACTTC; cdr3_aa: CATSDPQEYQETQYF
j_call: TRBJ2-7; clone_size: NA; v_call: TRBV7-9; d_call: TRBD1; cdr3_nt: TGTGCCAGCAGCTTACCACAGGGGGCCGGGGTCTACGAGCAGTACTTC; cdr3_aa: CASSLPQGAGVYEQYF
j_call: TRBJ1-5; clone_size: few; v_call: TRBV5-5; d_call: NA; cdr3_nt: TGTGCCAGCAGCTTGTATCTCAATCAGCCCCAGCATTTT; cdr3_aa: CASSLYLNQPQHF
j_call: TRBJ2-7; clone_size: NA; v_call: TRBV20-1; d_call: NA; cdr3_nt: TGCAGTGCCCTCCCCTCAAGCTCCAACGAGCAGTACTTC; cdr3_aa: CSALPSSSNEQYF
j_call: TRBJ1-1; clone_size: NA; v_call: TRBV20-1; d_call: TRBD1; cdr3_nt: TGCAGTGCTAGATTGGACAGGGACCGGACTGAAGCTTTCTTT; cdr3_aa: CSARLDRDRTEAFF
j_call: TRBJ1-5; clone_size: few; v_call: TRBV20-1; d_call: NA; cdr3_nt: TGCAGTGCTAGTCCCTCGATTAGCAATCAGCCCCAGCATTTT; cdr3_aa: CSASPSISNQPQHF